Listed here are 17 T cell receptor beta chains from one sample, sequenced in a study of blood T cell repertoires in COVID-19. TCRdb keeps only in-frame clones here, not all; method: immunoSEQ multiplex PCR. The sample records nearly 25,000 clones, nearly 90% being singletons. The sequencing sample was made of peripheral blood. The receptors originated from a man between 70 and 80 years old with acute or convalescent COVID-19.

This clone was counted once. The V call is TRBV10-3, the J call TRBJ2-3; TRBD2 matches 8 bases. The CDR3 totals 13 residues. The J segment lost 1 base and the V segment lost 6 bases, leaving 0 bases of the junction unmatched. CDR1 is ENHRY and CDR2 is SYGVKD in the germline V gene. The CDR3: CAIRAGGTDTQYF. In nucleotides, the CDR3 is TGTGCCATCAGAGCGGGGGGCACAGATACGCAGTATTTT.

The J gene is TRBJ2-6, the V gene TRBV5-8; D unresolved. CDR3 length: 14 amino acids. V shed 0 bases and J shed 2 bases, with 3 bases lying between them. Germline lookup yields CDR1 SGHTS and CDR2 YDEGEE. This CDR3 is CASSLGPGANVLTF. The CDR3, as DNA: TGTGCCAGCAGCTTGGGGCCTGGGGCCAACGTCCTGACTTTC.

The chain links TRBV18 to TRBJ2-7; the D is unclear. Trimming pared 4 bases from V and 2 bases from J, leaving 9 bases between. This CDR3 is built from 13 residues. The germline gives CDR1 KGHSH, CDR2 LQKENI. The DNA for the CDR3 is TGTGCCAGCTCACTGAGTGAGGCCTACGAGCAGTACTTC. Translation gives CASSLSEAYEQYF.

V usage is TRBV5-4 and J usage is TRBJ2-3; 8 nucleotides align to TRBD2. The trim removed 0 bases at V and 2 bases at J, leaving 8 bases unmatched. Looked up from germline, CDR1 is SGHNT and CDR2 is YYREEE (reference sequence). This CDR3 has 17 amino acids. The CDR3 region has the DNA TGTGCCAGCAGCTTGGGGGTGCGGGGGGCCTCCACAGATACGCAGTATTTT. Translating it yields CASSLGVRGASTDTQYF.

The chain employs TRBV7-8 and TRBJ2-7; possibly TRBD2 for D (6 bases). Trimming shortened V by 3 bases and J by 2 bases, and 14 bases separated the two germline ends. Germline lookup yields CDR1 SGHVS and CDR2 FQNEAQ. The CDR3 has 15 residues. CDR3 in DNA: TGTGCCAGCAGCTTCGGCCGGCGGGATGCCTACGAGCAGTACTTC. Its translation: CASSFGRRDAYEQYF.

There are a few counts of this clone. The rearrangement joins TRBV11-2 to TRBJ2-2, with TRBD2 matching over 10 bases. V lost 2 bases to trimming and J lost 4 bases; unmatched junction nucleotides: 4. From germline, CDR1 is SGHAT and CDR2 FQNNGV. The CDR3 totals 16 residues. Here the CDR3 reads CASSLKGLASTGELFF. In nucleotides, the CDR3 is TGTGCCAGCAGCTTAAAGGGACTAGCGAGCACCGGGGAGCTGTTTTTT. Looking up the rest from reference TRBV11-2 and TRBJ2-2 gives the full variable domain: EAGVAQSPRYKIIEKRQSVAFWCNPISGHATLYWYQQILGQGPKLLIQFQNNGVVDDSQLPKDRFSAERLKGVDSTLKIQPAKLEDSAVYLCASSLKGLASTGELFFGEGSRLTVL.

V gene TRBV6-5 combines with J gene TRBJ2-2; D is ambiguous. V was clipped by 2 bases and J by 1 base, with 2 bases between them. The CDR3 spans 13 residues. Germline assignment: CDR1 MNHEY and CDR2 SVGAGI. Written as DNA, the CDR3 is TGTGCCAGCAGTTACCAGAACACCGGGGAGCTGTTTTTT. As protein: CASSYQNTGELFF.

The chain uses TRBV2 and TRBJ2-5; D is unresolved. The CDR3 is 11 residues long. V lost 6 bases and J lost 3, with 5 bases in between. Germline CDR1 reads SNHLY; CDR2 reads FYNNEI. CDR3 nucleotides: TGTGCCAGCAGGAGTGAAGAGACCCAGTACTTC. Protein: CASRSEETQYF.

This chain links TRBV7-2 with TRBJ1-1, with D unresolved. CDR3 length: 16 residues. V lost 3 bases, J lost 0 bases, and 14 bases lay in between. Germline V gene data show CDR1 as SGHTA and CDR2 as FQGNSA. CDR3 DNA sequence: TGTGCCAGCAGCTTTCCTAGTGGCGCGGTGAACACTGAAGCTTTCTTT. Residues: CASSFPSGAVNTEAFF.

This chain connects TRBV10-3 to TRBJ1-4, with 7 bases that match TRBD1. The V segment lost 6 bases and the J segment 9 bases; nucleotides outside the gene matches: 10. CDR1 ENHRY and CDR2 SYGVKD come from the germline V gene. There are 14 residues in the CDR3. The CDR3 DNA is TGTGCCATCAGGGAGGAGGGGGCTCTTAAAAAACTGTTTTTT. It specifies CAIREEGALKKLFF.

CDR3 amino acids: CASRRDDRGNQPQHF. Here the CDR3 DNA reads TGTGCCAGCAGAAGAGATGACAGGGGAAATCAGCCCCAGCATTTT. The V call is TRBV28, the J call TRBJ1-5; 8 bases map to TRBD1. The CDR3 consists of 15 residues. Germline values: CDR1 MDHEN, CDR2 SYDVKM. The junction had 8 bases not matched to a gene; V was cut back by 6 bases and J by 4 bases. The full variable domain, in which reference TRBV28 and TRBJ1-5 provide the parts outside the CDR3, is DVKVTQSSRYLVKRTGEKVFLECVQDMDHENMFWYRQDPGLGLRLIYFSYDVKMKEKGDIPEGYSVSREKKERFSLILESASTNQTSMYLCASRRDDRGNQPQHFGDGTRLSIL.

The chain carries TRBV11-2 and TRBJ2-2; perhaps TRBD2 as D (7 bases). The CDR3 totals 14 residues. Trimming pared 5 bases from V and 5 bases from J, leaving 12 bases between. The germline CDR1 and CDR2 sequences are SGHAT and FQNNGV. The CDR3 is CASSPRGGTGELFF. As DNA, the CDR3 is TGTGCCAGCAGCCCTAGGGGGGGGACCGGGGAGCTGTTTTTT.

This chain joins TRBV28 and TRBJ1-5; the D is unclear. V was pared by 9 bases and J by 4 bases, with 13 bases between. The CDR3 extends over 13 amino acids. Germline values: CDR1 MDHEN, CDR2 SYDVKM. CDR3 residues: CASYGRRNQPQHF. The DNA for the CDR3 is TGTGCCAGTTACGGGAGGCGGAATCAGCCCCAGCATTTT.

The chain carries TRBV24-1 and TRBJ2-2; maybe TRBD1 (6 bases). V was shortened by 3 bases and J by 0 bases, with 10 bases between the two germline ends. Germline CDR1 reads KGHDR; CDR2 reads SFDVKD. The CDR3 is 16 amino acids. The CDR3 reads CATSDPGHANTGELFF. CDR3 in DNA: TGTGCCACCAGTGATCCGGGACATGCGAACACCGGGGAGCTGTTTTTT.

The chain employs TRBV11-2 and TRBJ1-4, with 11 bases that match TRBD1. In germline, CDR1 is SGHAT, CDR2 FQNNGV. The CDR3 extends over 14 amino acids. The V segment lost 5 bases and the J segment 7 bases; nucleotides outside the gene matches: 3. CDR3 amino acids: CASSQGQGVEKLFF. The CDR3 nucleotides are TGTGCCAGCAGCCAGGGACAGGGGGTTGAAAAACTGTTTTTT.

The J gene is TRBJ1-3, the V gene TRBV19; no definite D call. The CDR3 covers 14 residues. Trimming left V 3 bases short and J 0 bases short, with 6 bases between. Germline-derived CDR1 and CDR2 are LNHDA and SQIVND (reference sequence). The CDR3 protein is CASSISSSGNTIYF. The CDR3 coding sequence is TGTGCCAGTAGTATTAGTAGCTCTGGAAACACCATATATTTT.

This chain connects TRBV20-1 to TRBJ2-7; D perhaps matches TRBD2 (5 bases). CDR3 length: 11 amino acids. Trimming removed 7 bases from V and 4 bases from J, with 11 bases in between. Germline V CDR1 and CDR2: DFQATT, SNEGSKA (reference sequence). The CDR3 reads CSGAATYEQYF. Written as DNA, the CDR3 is TGCAGTGGAGCGGCAACTTACGAGCAGTACTTC.